One and the same sample provided the 26 T cell receptor beta chains below, sequenced in a study of metastatic and nonmetastatic thyroid tumors. No patient received treatment before thyroid surgery. TCRdb re-processed the PCR reads through MiXCR. This sample carries 31,000 or so clones, just under 30% of them seen once, and the ten largest clones take roughly 31%. Source material: blood. These receptors were taken from a female donor with papillary thyroid cancer or a benign thyroid nodule (not recorded which). Some clones in this sample may be carry-over from other donors' samples.

The chain combines TRBV30 with TRBJ1-1; 7 bases align to TRBD1. Per the germline V gene, CDR1 is GTSNPN and CDR2 is SVGIG (reference sequence). The CDR3 extends over 13 amino acids. V dropped 2 bases and J dropped 3; count of bases not matched to a gene: 3. Written as DNA, the CDR3 is TGTGCCTGGAGTCAGGGGGAAGACACTGAAGCTTTCTTT. It encodes CAWSQGEDTEAFF.

The chain is built from TRBV27 and TRBJ2-1; D not resolved. This CDR3 is 15 amino acids long. Trimming left V 6 bases short and J 3 bases short, with 15 bases between. CDR1 is MNHEY and CDR2 is SMNVEV in the germline V gene (reference sequence). The CDR3 nucleotides read TGTGCCAGCAGCCCCGACCAGTACTTCTACAATGAGCAGTTCTTC. Its translation: CASSPDQYFYNEQFF.

In this sample, this clone turned up a few times. The chain uses TRBV28 and TRBJ1-1, with D perhaps matching TRBD1 (5 bases). This CDR3 region has 12 residues. CDR1 is MDHEN, CDR2 SYDVKM, per germline. Trimming took 1 base from V and 11 from J, leaving 11 bases between them. CDR3 bases: TGTGCCAGCAGTTTATCTCTCAGGGTCGCTTTCTTT. This gives the protein CASSLSLRVAFF.

This clone is deemed medium-sized. This rearrangement joins TRBV6-1 to TRBJ1-3, with TRBD1 identical over 8 bases. Per germline, CDR1 MNHNS and CDR2 SASEGT. The CDR3 covers 16 residues. Trimming cost V 6 bases and J 4 bases; bases outside gene matches: 11. The CDR3 loop is CASSLLRTGKGNTIYF. For the CDR3, the DNA is TGTGCCAGCAGCCTGCTAAGGACAGGGAAAGGAAACACCATATATTTT.

V is TRBV6-1 and J is TRBJ2-1; TRBD2 aligns across 7 bases. J gave up 5 bases and V 6 bases, and 7 bases lay outside the gene matches. CDR1 MNHNS and CDR2 SASEGT come from the germline V gene. The CDR3 runs 14 residues. CDR3 region: CASRGGGRNNEQFF. DNA of the CDR3: TGTGCCAGCAGGGGGGGAGGGAGAAACAATGAGCAGTTCTTC.

This clone has at least ten counts. The V call is TRBV5-4, the J call TRBJ1-2, with 7 bases aligning to TRBD1. The CDR3 covers 15 residues. CDR1 and CDR2 from the germline V gene are SGHNT and YYREEE (reference sequence). The ends lost 0 bases at V and 9 bases at J; junction bases unmatched: 11. The CDR3: CASSLVEGGAESYTF. The DNA of the CDR3 is TGTGCCAGCAGCTTGGTCGAAGGGGGCGCCGAAAGCTACACCTTC.

This clone occurred a few times. This sequence joins TRBV6-4 and TRBJ2-1; TRBD2 matches at 8 bases. CDR1 and CDR2 (germline): MRHNA, SNTAGT. With V trimmed by 6 bases and J by 8 bases, 9 bases remained unmatched. There are 14 residues in the CDR3. CDR3 DNA: TGTGCCAGCAGCCCGGGGGGGGAGATCCATGAGCAGTTCTTC. Amino acid sequence: CASSPGGEIHEQFF.

This clone occurred a few times. V and J are TRBV5-1 and TRBJ2-1; a weak D match, TRBD1 (5 bases). Per the germline V gene, CDR1 is SGHRS and CDR2 is YFSETQ. Deletions cut 0 bases from V and 1 base from J, with 8 bases between. This CDR3 has 15 amino acids. The DNA for the CDR3 is TGCGCCAGCAGCTTGGTTAGGGGTTCCTACAATGAGCAGTTCTTC. Its protein product is CASSLVRGSYNEQFF.

This clone is medium-sized within its sample. The CDR3 loop is CASQDWGPNTGELFF. In DNA form, the CDR3 reads TGTGCCAGTCAAGATTGGGGACCGAACACCGGGGAGCTGTTTTTT. The V call is TRBV19, the J call TRBJ2-2; tentatively, D is TRBD1 or TRBD2 (5 bases each). Trimming took off 8 bases at V and 0 bases at J, with 13 bases between the two ends. The CDR3 contains 15 residues. From germline, CDR1 is LNHDA and CDR2 SQIVND (reference sequence).

This clone has at least ten counts. CDR3 DNA sequence: TGTGCCAGCAGCGTAACCCCTAGCGGCGGCACCTACGAGCAGTACTTC. Translation gives CASSVTPSGGTYEQYF. This chain connects TRBV9 to TRBJ2-7; 7 bases fit TRBD2. This CDR3 contains 16 residues. The V gene's germline CDR1 is SGDLS and CDR2 YYNGEE. J lost 2 bases, V lost 1 base, and 9 bases had no gene match.

This clone was observed a handful of times. The chain recombines TRBV6-2 or TRBV6-3 with TRBJ2-7; no clear D gene. V was clipped by 7 bases and J by 2 bases, with 9 bases between them. The CDR3 length is 12 residues. Germline V gives CDR1 MNHEY, CDR2 SVGEGT. In nucleotides, the CDR3 is TGTGCCAGCAACGGCCCACCCTACGAGCAGTACTTC. It codes for CASNGPPYEQYF.

This clone was detected ten times or more. The chain couples TRBV18 to TRBJ1-1; D may be TRBD1 (5 bases). Germline V gives CDR1 KGHSH, CDR2 LQKENI. CDR3 length: 13 amino acids. V was pared by 5 bases and J by 0 bases, with 7 bases between. The CDR3 loop is CASSGGLNTEAFF. Here the CDR3 DNA reads TGTGCCAGCTCAGGGGGGTTGAACACTGAAGCTTTCTTT.

CDR3 amino acids: CASSQGNQPQHF. CDR3 nucleotide sequence: TGTGCCAGCAGCCAGGGAAATCAGCCCCAGCATTTT. The rearrangement uses TRBV12-3 or TRBV12-4 and TRBJ1-5; D possibly corresponds to TRBD1 (5 bases). V was cut by 6 bases and J by 4 bases, with 7 bases left in between. CDR3 length: 12 residues.

The chain couples TRBV6-1 to TRBJ1-2, with D hard to call. Per the germline V gene, CDR1 is MNHNS and CDR2 is SASEGT. V was clipped by 7 bases and J by 8 bases, with 14 bases between them. The CDR3 spans 12 residues. The CDR3 sequence is CASMARGGGYTF. DNA for the CDR3: TGTGCCAGCATGGCCCGTGGTGGAGGCTACACCTTC.

The chain links TRBV5-1 to TRBJ1-2, with a weak D call TRBD1 (6 bases). Germline V gives CDR1 SGHRS, CDR2 YFSETQ. This CDR3 contains 16 residues. V lost 5 bases and J 8 bases, leaving 25 bases between the germline ends. CDR3 DNA: TGCGCCAGCAGTGTTGGGGGCTCGTCTGTCTCAGGGGGCTACACCTTC. Residues: CASSVGGSSVSGGYTF.

The CDR3 nucleotides read TGCGCCAGCAGTGAGTGGGGACAGGGGCTTCTGAATGAGCAGTTCTTC. Encoded protein: CASSEWGQGLLNEQFF. The chain recombines TRBV10-1 with TRBJ2-1; 10 nucleotides align to TRBD1. The CDR3 sequence is 16 residues long. Germline V gene sequence: CDR1 WNHNN, CDR2 SYGVQD (reference sequence). Trimming removed 1 base from V and 7 bases from J; junction bases left unmatched: 7.

The gene calls are TRBV25-1 and TRBJ2-2, with D possibly being TRBD2 (6 bases). Deletions cut 5 bases from V and 3 bases from J, with 10 bases between. Germline CDR1 is MGHDK and CDR2 is SYGVNS. The length of the CDR3 is 14 residues. CDR3 sequence (DNA): TGTGCCAGCAGTACGGGGGAGCACACCGGGGAGCTGTTTTTT. Protein: CASSTGEHTGELFF.

This clone came up many times. The V call is TRBV7-2, the J call TRBJ2-1; 13 bases line up with TRBD2. CDR1 is SGHTA and CDR2 is FQGNSA in the germline V gene. V was pared by 4 bases and J by 11 bases, with 11 bases of the junction left unmatched. The CDR3 length is 16 residues. CDR3 residues: CASSSVAQLAGGKQFF. The CDR3 nucleotides read TGTGCCAGCAGCTCCGTGGCACAACTAGCGGGAGGGAAGCAGTTCTTC.

This clone was found a few times. This rearrangement joins TRBV6-2 or TRBV6-3 to TRBJ2-7, with no clear D. V lost 4 bases to trimming and J lost 6 bases, with 7 bases between them. Germline CDR1 reads MNHEY; CDR2 reads SVGEGT. The CDR3 spans 11 residues. CDR3 protein: CASSLKGEQYF. The CDR3 nucleotides are TGTGCCAGCAGTTTAAAGGGCGAGCAGTACTTC.

The genes are TRBV11-2 and TRBJ2-2, with D unclear. The CDR3 consists of 12 residues. Germline CDR1 reads SGHAT; CDR2 reads FQNNGV. With 3 bases removed from V and 5 bases from J, the gap between germline ends came to 4 bases. Here the CDR3 DNA reads TGTGCCAGCAGCTTTACTACCGGGGAGCTGTTTTTT. Translating gives CASSFTTGELFF.

This chain links TRBV11-2 with TRBJ1-1, with D possibly TRBD1 on 5 matching bases. The V end was cut by 6 bases, the J end by 4 bases, with 15 bases between. The CDR3 covers 14 residues. Per the germline V gene, CDR1 is SGHAT and CDR2 is FQNNGV. The CDR3 loop reads CASSGGPSGTEAFF. The CDR3 nucleotides read TGTGCCAGCAGTGGGGGACCCTCGGGCACTGAAGCTTTCTTT. Filled out from reference TRBV11-2 and TRBJ1-1, the complete variable domain reads EAGVAQSPRYKIIEKRQSVAFWCNPISGHATLYWYQQILGQGPKLLIQFQNNGVVDDSQLPKDRFSAERLKGVDSTLKIQPAKLEDSAVYLCASSGGPSGTEAFFGQGTRLTVV.

The chain has TRBV4-1 and TRBJ2-1; 8 nucleotides align to TRBD2. Germline CDR1 and CDR2: MGHRA and YSYEKL. CDR3 length: 16 residues. The junction had 17 bases not matched to a gene; V was cut back by 4 bases and J by 12 bases. The CDR3 region is CASSPSPGTRGNAQFF. CDR3 DNA: TGCGCCAGCAGCCCATCCCCCGGGACTAGGGGGAACGCGCAGTTCTTC.

Worth noting for this clone: As the CDR3 is not closed by the conserved phenylalanine or tryptophan, this likely results from a read error. The chain joins TRBV6-5 to TRBJ1-1; 7 bases are a match to TRBD1. The CDR3 is 14 amino acids. With V trimmed by 0 bases and J by 4 bases, 2 bases remained unmatched. Per germline, CDR1 MNHEY and CDR2 SVGAGI. The DNA for the CDR3 is TGTGCCAGCAGTTACTCGGCAGGGGGCACTGAAGCTTTCATT. As protein: CASSYSAGGTEAFI.

V gene TRBV10-3 combines with J gene TRBJ1-1; unclear D gene. The CDR3 contains 14 residues. Germline V lookup: CDR1 ENHRY, CDR2 SYGVKD. Trimming pared 0 bases from V and 5 bases from J, leaving 10 bases between. The CDR3 protein is CAISESIEGTEAFF. The CDR3 DNA reads TGTGCCATCAGTGAGTCGATCGAGGGAACTGAAGCTTTCTTT.

The chain couples TRBV20-1 to TRBJ1-2; the D gene is possibly TRBD1 (5 bases). Trimming took off 0 bases at V and 1 base at J, with 6 bases between the two ends. The germline gives CDR1 DFQATT, CDR2 SNEGSKA (reference sequence). The CDR3 sequence is 13 residues long. The CDR3 DNA sequence: TGCAGTGCTAGAGAACAGGATAACTATGGCTACACCTTC. Amino acids: CSAREQDNYGYTF.

The chain links TRBV20-1 to TRBJ2-3, with TRBD2 as a possible D gene (5 bases). Germline V gene data show CDR1 as DFQATT and CDR2 as SNEGSKA (reference sequence). This CDR3 has 14 residues. Trimming removed 6 bases at V and 4 bases at J, with 17 bases between. The CDR3 is CSASNQRRPDTQYF. The CDR3 nucleotides read TGCAGTGCGAGTAATCAGAGGAGGCCAGATACGCAGTATTTT.